The entry that follows covers one T cell receptor beta chain sequence. Its target is not known. The sample is drawn from a study of radiotherapy plus CTLA-4 blockade in lung cancer. Study-wide findings and caveats: An expansion of tumor-derived TCR clones occurred in blood after radiotherapy plus ipilimumab. It was early blood T cell clone dynamics, with interferon-beta, that reportedly best predicted response.

Chemo-refractory metastatic non-small-cell lung cancer patients were treated with focal radiation plus CTLA-4 blockade with ipilimumab. CDR1 and CDR2 (germline): MDHEN, SYDVKM. The CDR3 sequence is 11 residues long. The ends were cut back, 5 bases at V and 3 bases at J, with 4 bases in the middle. The table came from immunoSEQ multiplex PCR; TCRdb's copy has only in-frame clones and leaves some out. The sample gives some 94,000 clones, around 80% of which show up once; 25% is in the top ten. The chain links TRBV28 to TRBJ2-5; no clear D. The source material was peripheral blood, sampled from a patient treated with radiotherapy plus ipilimumab. This TCR was sampled from a human donor with non-small cell lung cancer that progressed on radiotherapy plus ipilimumab. The CDR3: CASSKEETQYF. The CDR3 DNA is TGTGCCAGCAGTAAAGAAGAGACCCAGTACTTC.